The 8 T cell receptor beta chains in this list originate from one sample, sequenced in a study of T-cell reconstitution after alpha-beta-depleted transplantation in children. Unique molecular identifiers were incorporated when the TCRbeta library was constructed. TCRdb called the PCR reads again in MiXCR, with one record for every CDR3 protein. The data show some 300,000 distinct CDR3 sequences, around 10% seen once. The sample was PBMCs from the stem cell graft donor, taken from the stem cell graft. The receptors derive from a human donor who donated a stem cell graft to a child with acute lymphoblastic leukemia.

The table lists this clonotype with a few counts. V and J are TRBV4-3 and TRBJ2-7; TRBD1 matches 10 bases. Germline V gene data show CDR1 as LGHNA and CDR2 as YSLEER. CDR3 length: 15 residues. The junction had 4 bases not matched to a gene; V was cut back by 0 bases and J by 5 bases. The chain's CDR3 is CASSQEGQGIDEQYF. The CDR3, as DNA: TGCGCCAGCAGCCAAGAGGGACAGGGGATTGACGAGCAGTACTTC.

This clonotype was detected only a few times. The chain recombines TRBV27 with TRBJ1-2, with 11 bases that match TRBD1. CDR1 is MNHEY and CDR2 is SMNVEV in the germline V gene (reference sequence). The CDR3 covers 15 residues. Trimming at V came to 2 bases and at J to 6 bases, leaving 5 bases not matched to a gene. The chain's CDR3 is CASSLRTGGLHGYTF. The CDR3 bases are TGTGCCAGCAGTTTACGGACAGGGGGCCTACATGGCTACACCTTC.

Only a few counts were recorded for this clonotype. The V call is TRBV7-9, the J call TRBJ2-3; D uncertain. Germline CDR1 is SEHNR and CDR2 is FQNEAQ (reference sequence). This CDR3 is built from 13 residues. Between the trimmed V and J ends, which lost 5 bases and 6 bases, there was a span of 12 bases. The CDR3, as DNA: TGTGCCAGCAGCCCGGTGTTTGGGGATACGCAGTATTTT. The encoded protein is CASSPVFGDTQYF.

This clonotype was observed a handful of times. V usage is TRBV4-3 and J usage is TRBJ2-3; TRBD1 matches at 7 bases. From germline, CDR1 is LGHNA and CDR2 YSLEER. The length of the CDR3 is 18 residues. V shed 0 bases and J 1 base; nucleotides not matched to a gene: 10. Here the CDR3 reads CASSQDIGTGTGTDTQYF. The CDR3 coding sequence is TGCGCCAGCAGCCAAGATATTGGCACCGGGACAGGCACAGATACGCAGTATTTT.

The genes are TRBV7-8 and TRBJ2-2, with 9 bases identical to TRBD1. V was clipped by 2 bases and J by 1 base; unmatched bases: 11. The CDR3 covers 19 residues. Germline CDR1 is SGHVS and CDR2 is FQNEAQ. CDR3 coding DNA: TGTGCCAGCAGCTTATTGGTCTCGGGGGACAGGGTGAACACCGGGGAGCTGTTTTTT. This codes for CASSLLVSGDRVNTGELFF. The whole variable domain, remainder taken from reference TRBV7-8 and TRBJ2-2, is GAGVSQSPRYKVAKRGQDVALRCDPISGHVSLFWYQQALGQGPEFLTYFQNEAQLDKSGLPSDRFFAERPEGSVSTLKIQRTQQEDSAVYLCASSLLVSGDRVNTGELFFGEGSRLTVL.

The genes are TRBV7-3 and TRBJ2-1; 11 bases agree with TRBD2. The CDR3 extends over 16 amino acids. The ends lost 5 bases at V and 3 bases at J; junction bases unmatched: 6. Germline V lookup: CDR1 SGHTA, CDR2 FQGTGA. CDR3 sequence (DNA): TGTGCCAGCAGCGAACTAGCGGGAGCCCTCTACAATGAGCAGTTCTTC. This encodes CASSELAGALYNEQFF.

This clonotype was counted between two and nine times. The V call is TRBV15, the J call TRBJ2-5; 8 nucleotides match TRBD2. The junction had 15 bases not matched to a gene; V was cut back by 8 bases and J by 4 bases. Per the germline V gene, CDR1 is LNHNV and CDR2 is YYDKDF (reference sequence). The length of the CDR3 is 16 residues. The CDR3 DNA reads TGTGCCACCGAGAGAGCCGGGACTAGAAAAACAGAGACCCAGTACTTC. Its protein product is CATERAGTRKTETQYF. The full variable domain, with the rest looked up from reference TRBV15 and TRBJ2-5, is DAMVIQNPRYQVTQFGKPVTLSCSQTLNHNVMYWYQQKSSQAPKLLFHYYDKDFNNEADTPDNFQSRRPNTSFCFLDIRSPGLGDTAMYLCATERAGTRKTETQYFGPGTRLLVL.

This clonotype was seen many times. Written as DNA, the CDR3 is TGCGCCAGCAGCTTGGAGAATTCCTACGAGCAGTACTTC. It yields the protein CASSLENSYEQYF. The genes are TRBV5-1 and TRBJ2-7; unclear D gene. This CDR3 region has 13 residues. V was shortened by 0 bases and J by 1 base, with 5 bases between the two germline ends. CDR1 SGHRS and CDR2 YFSETQ come from the germline V gene.